The 18 T cell receptor beta chains listed next were all sequenced from one sample in a study of molecular identifiers for immune sequencing clone quantification. One entry per CDR3 protein results from TCRdb running MiXCR on the PCR reads. This sample has approximately 550,000 distinct CDR3 sequences, with about a fifth found just once. The sequenced sample was naive CD8+ T cells from blood, with Jurkat cell RNA spiked in. The subset here: FACS-sorted CD8+CD4-CCR7+CD45RA+ naive T cells. All receptors derive from a human donor in good health. Some libraries in this study had Jurkat cell RNA spiked in.

This sequence joins TRBV5-6 and TRBJ2-5; 7 positions agree with TRBD1. The germline gives CDR1 SGHDT, CDR2 YYEEEE. This CDR3 has 15 residues. With V trimmed by 9 bases and J by 2 bases, 13 bases remained unmatched. CDR3 sequence reads: CATHKGTALQETQYF. The CDR3 nucleotides read TGTGCCACGCACAAAGGGACAGCCCTTCAAGAGACCCAGTACTTC.

This clonotype was seen just once. The conserved phenylalanine or tryptophan normally closing the CDR3 is absent here, so this likely arose from a read error. This rearrangement joins TRBV4-3 to TRBJ1-5; D is unclear. There are 15 residues in the CDR3. CDR1 is LGHNA and CDR2 is YSLEER in the germline V gene. The V and J ends lost 1 base and 0 bases respectively, with 7 bases between them. CDR3 bases: TGCGCCAGCAGCCAAGGGGTCAATAGCAATCAGCCCCAGCATTCT. Protein sequence: CASSQGVNSNQPQHS.

This clonotype has a handful of counts. The J gene is TRBJ2-7, the V gene TRBV27; D gene ambiguous. The CDR3 sequence is 13 residues long. From germline, CDR1 is MNHEY and CDR2 SMNVEV (reference sequence). The germline V and J ends were trimmed by 5 bases and 7 bases, with 15 bases remaining between them. CDR3: CASSPYRHGEQYF. Written as DNA, the CDR3 is TGTGCCAGCAGTCCTTACCGACACGGGGAGCAGTACTTC.

The J gene is TRBJ1-2, the V gene TRBV7-9, with 7 positions matching TRBD1. With 4 bases clipped from V and 6 bases from J, the junction kept 5 bases outside the gene matches. This CDR3 has 13 residues. Looked up from germline, CDR1 is SEHNR and CDR2 is FQNEAQ (reference sequence). The CDR3 loop is CASSSGTVNGYTF. CDR3 bases: TGTGCCAGCAGCTCCGGGACAGTTAATGGCTACACCTTC.

Ten or more counts support this clonotype. V is TRBV5-1 and J is TRBJ1-2, with 8 bases identical to TRBD1. Germline CDR1 and CDR2: SGHRS and YFSETQ. V trimming: 3 bases; J trimming: 4 bases; junction bases outside the gene matches: 5. The CDR3 is made up of 14 amino acids. The CDR3 nucleotides read TGCGCCAGCAGCTCGGGACAGGATGGCTATGGCTACACCTTC. Translating it yields CASSSGQDGYGYTF.

V usage is TRBV4-3 and J usage is TRBJ2-7, with 7 bases matching TRBD2. Trimming at V came to 0 bases and at J to 3 bases, leaving 5 bases not matched to a gene. CDR1 and CDR2 from the germline V gene are LGHNA and YSLEER. The CDR3 has 15 residues. CDR3 in amino acids: CASSQDVRENYEQYF. The CDR3 DNA is TGCGCCAGCAGCCAAGACGTGCGGGAGAACTACGAGCAGTACTTC.

A word on this clonotype: This clone may be a read error of a much larger clone one base away. V and J are TRBV4-3 and TRBJ2-7, with D perhaps matching TRBD1 or TRBD2 (6 bases each). V was shortened by 2 bases and J by 3 bases, with 14 bases between the two germline ends. CDR3 length equals 15 residues. Germline CDR1 and CDR2: LGHNA and YSLEER. The CDR3 DNA reads TGCGCCAGCAGCCAAAATCACGGGGGCAGCTACGAGCAGTACTTC. It yields the protein CASSQNHGGSYEQYF.

With respect to this clonotype: A clone one base away is much larger, so this may be a read error. This rearrangement joins TRBV7-9 to TRBJ2-4; the D gene is possibly TRBD1 (6 bases). Trimming took 5 bases from V and 6 from J, leaving 20 bases between them. The CDR3 contains 16 residues. Germline V CDR1 and CDR2: SEHNR, FQNEAQ (reference sequence). CDR3 in amino acids: CASSTSLGADGNIQYF. The CDR3 region has the DNA TGTGCCAGCAGCACAAGCCTGGGGGCAGATGGAAACATTCAGTACTTC.

This sequence joins TRBV3-1 and TRBJ2-7; 9 positions agree with TRBD1. J lost 4 bases, V lost 3 bases, and 7 bases had no gene match. This CDR3 has 15 residues. Germline V CDR1 and CDR2: LGHDT, YNNKEL (reference sequence). This CDR3 reads CASSHPTGGFYEQYF. CDR3 nucleotides: TGTGCCAGCAGCCATCCCACAGGGGGCTTTTACGAGCAGTACTTC.

V is TRBV3-1 and J is TRBJ2-1, with 10 positions matching TRBD2. The length of the CDR3 is 16 residues. Per the germline V gene, CDR1 is LGHDT and CDR2 is YNNKEL (reference sequence). The V segment lost 0 bases and the J segment 5 bases; nucleotides outside the gene matches: 4. CDR3 amino acids: CASSQEGLAGDNEQFF. In DNA, the CDR3 is TGTGCCAGCAGCCAAGAGGGGCTAGCGGGAGACAATGAGCAGTTCTTC.

The table lists this clonotype with many counts. This sequence joins TRBV9 and TRBJ2-2; TRBD2 agrees at 7 bases. From germline, CDR1 is SGDLS and CDR2 YYNGEE. The CDR3 contains 16 residues. The J segment lost 6 bases and the V segment lost 3 bases, leaving 11 bases of the junction unmatched. The CDR3, as DNA: TGTGCCAGCAGCGCTCGGACTAGTCAAGCCCCCGGGGAGCTGTTTTTT. This translates into CASSARTSQAPGELFF.

This clonotype was recorded many times. This chain connects TRBV12-3 or TRBV12-4 to TRBJ1-1; unclear D gene. This CDR3 spans 14 amino acids. V shed 1 base and J shed 3 bases, with 9 bases lying between them. CDR3 DNA sequence: TGTGCCAGCAGTTTAGTGAGGGTAGACACTGAAGCTTTCTTT. Encoded protein: CASSLVRVDTEAFF.

Points on this clonotype: A much larger clone lies a single base off, so this may be a read error. The CDR3: CASSPADNRPQHF. The CDR3, as DNA: TGTGCCAGCAGCCCGGCGGACAATCGGCCCCAGCATTTT. V and J are TRBV9 and TRBJ1-5, with D tentatively TRBD1 (5 bases). Germline V gives CDR1 SGDLS, CDR2 YYNGEE. The CDR3 totals 13 residues. Together with reference TRBV9 and TRBJ1-5, the CDR3 gives the full variable domain: DSGVTQTPKHLITATGQRVTLRCSPRSGDLSVYWYQQSLDQGLQFLIQYYNGEERAKGNILERFSAQQFPDLHSELNLSSLELGDSALYFCASSPADNRPQHFGDGTRLSIL.

This clonotype was seen only a few times. The J gene is TRBJ1-1, the V gene TRBV29-1, with 7 positions matching TRBD1. Per the germline V gene, CDR1 is SQVTM and CDR2 is ANQGSEA. The CDR3 length is 15 residues. The V gene end was trimmed by 6 bases and the J gene end by 8 bases; junction bases not matched to a gene: 18. As DNA, the CDR3 is TGCAGCGTGACATGGGGCCTAACAGGGGCCCCAGAAGCTTTCTTT. Residues: CSVTWGLTGAPEAFF.

This clonotype was detected a few times. This CDR3 reads CASSLGISTGELFF. The CDR3 bases are TGTGCCAGCAGTTTAGGGATCAGTACCGGGGAGCTGTTTTTT. The gene calls are TRBV27 and TRBJ2-2; D call uncertain. V was shortened by 2 bases and J by 5 bases, with 9 bases between the two germline ends. CDR1 is MNHEY, CDR2 SMNVEV, per germline (reference sequence). The CDR3 runs to 14 residues.

This clonotype was found many times. The gene calls are TRBV27 and TRBJ2-7, with a weak D call TRBD2 (5 bases). This CDR3 has 15 amino acids. Germline loops: CDR1 MNHEY, CDR2 SMNVEV (reference sequence). The germline V and J ends were trimmed by 6 bases and 5 bases, with 20 bases remaining between them. Written as DNA, the CDR3 is TGTGCCAGCAGCCTCGTTGTCGAGGGAGACCACGAGCAGTACTTC. Encoded protein: CASSLVVEGDHEQYF.

This clonotype turned up a few times. The chain combines TRBV20-1 with TRBJ2-5, with D maybe TRBD1 (5 bases). Germline-derived CDR1 and CDR2 are DFQATT and SNEGSKA (reference sequence). V shed 3 bases and J shed 4 bases, with 12 bases lying between them. This CDR3 spans 13 amino acids. This CDR3 reads CSASGRVLETQYF. The CDR3, as DNA: TGCAGTGCTAGTGGCAGGGTATTAGAGACCCAGTACTTC.

The rearrangement joins TRBV29-1 to TRBJ2-1, with 10 positions matching TRBD2. The V gene end was trimmed by 3 bases and the J gene end by 7 bases; junction bases not matched to a gene: 9. Germline-derived CDR1 and CDR2 are SQVTM and ANQGSEA. This CDR3 is 15 amino acids long. The CDR3 sequence is CSVDWLAGAGNEQFF. Written as DNA, the CDR3 is TGCAGCGTTGATTGGCTAGCGGGAGCGGGGAATGAGCAGTTCTTC.